A selection of T cell receptor beta chains follows, all from one sample in a study of blood T cell repertoires in COVID-19. Generated by immunoSEQ multiplex PCR, the TCRdb table keeps only in-frame clones and is missing some. In the table there are about 86,000 clones, over 70% of which are singletons. Sequenced: peripheral blood. All receptors come from a woman older than 75 with active or convalescent COVID-19. Both conserved end residues are part of each CDR3.

j_call | cdr3_length | v_call | cdr3_aa
TRBJ1-1 | 13 | TRBV10-3 | CAISPGTGGKAFF
TRBJ2-1 | 12 | TRBV12-3/TRBV12-4 | CASSLAGGEQFF
TRBJ1-6 | 15 | TRBV6-1 | CASSEGQSYNSPLHF
TRBJ2-7 | 12 | TRBV29-1 | CSVSGTGTEQYF
TRBJ1-1 | 14 | TRBV5-8 | CASSLGQPNTEAFF
TRBJ1-4 | 15 | TRBV9 | CASSVEGRPNEKLFF
TRBJ2-7 | 14 | TRBV3-1/TRBV3-2 | CASSQRTVIYEQYF
TRBJ1-4 | 13 | TRBV18 | CASSGQRDEKLFF
TRBJ2-2 | 14 | TRBV7-9 | CASSRGGDTGELFF
TRBJ1-3 | 16 | TRBV5-1 | CASSREAGAVGGTIYF
TRBJ2-1 | 15 | TRBV3-1/TRBV3-2 | CASSQDPGSYNEQFF
TRBJ2-7 | 14 | TRBV5-6 | CASRDTGTGYEQYF
TRBJ2-3 | 15 | TRBV29-1 | CSVVRGQGNTDTQYF
TRBJ1-5 | 17 | TRBV23-1 | CASVLPPGADSNQPQHF
TRBJ1-6 | 18 | TRBV28 | CASSLKRGVRTYNSPLHF
TRBJ2-3 | 14 | TRBV19 | CATSRREGFDTQYF
TRBJ2-5 | 14 | TRBV9 | CASNRGGLQETQYF
TRBJ2-6 | 15 | TRBV7-6 | CASSFFHSGANVLTF
TRBJ2-5 | 13 | TRBV5-6 | CASSLGQGETQYF
TRBJ2-3 | 13 | TRBV29-1 | CSVVPLAGGSQYF
TRBJ2-5 | 14 | TRBV5-6 | CASSLIDRSHTQYF
TRBJ2-3 | 17 | TRBV7-2 | CASSLGTLAGFADTQYF
TRBJ2-7 | 15 | TRBV7-2 | CASSLGFTATYEQYF
TRBJ1-5 | 16 | TRBV28 | CASSRDFPNSNQPQHF
TRBJ2-1 | 15 | TRBV11-3 | CASGSNDLTYNEQFF
TRBJ1-1 | 13 | TRBV6-2/TRBV6-3 | CASSQGGDTEAFF
TRBJ1-4 | 14 | TRBV10-3 | CAIRGAATNEKLFF
TRBJ1-1 | 14 | TRBV3-1/TRBV3-2 | CASSQARRGTEAFF